Each of the 12 T cell receptor beta chains below was sequenced from the same sample in a study of T cell changes during pregnancy in multiple sclerosis. Profiled with immunoSEQ multiplex PCR; TCRdb holds only in-frame clones, not every one. The sample comprises about 79,000 clones, over 80% of which are singletons, and roughly 0.44% rests with the top ten. The sample was CD4+ T cells from peripheral blood mononuclear cells, taken in the second trimester of pregnancy. The receptors originated from a female donor with multiple sclerosis, enrolled in a pregnancy study.

The chain carries TRBV5-1 and TRBJ2-1; TRBD1 matches 9 bases. The CDR3 is 15 residues long. V lost 0 bases to trimming and J lost 8 bases; unmatched junction nucleotides: 6. Germline CDR1 reads SGHRS; CDR2 reads YFSETQ. In DNA form, the CDR3 reads TGCGCCAGCAGCTTGGGGGACAGGGCCAGGGATGAGCAGTTCTTC. It is translated as CASSLGDRARDEQFF. The entire variable domain, with the rest obtained from reference TRBV5-1 and TRBJ2-1, is as follows: KAGVTQTPRYLIKTRGQQVTLSCSPISGHRSVSWYQQTPGQGLQFLFEYFSETQRNKGNFPGRFSGRQFSNSRSEMNVSTLELGDSALYLCASSLGDRARDEQFFGPGTRLTVL.

V gene TRBV11-3 combines with J gene TRBJ2-6, with TRBD1 matching over 8 bases. V lost 8 bases to trimming and J lost 3 bases; unmatched junction nucleotides: 12. There are 17 residues in the CDR3. The germline gives CDR1 SGHNT, CDR2 YENEEA. The CDR3 DNA is TGTGCCAGCTCTCCAGGGGGCGCAGGAAGTGGGGCCAACGTCCTGACTTTC. Amino acids: CASSPGGAGSGANVLTF.

The rearrangement links TRBV6-1 to TRBJ1-4; the match to TRBD1 covers 7 bases. The CDR3 sequence is 15 residues long. Germline CDR1 is MNHNS and CDR2 is SASEGT. Trimming removed 6 bases from V and 2 bases from J; junction bases left unmatched: 6. The CDR3 nucleotides are TGTGCCAGCAGACCAAGCAGGGGGACTAATGAAAAACTGTTTTTT. It codes for CASRPSRGTNEKLFF.

The rearrangement joins TRBV19 to TRBJ2-1; 7 nucleotides line up with TRBD2. The CDR3 has 14 residues. Trimming at V came to 3 bases and at J to 6 bases, leaving 5 bases not matched to a gene. Looked up from germline, CDR1 is LNHDA and CDR2 is SQIVND (reference sequence). The CDR3 is CASSILAVGNEQFF. CDR3 nucleotides: TGTGCCAGTAGTATTCTAGCGGTGGGCAATGAGCAGTTCTTC. The full variable domain, in which reference TRBV19 and TRBJ2-1 provide the parts outside the CDR3, is DGGITQSPKYLFRKEGQNVTLSCEQNLNHDAMYWYRQDPGQGLRLIYYSQIVNDFQKGDIAEGYSVSREKKESFPLTVTSAQKNPTAFYLCASSILAVGNEQFFGPGTRLTVL.

The CDR3 loop is CASSLSRGQQETQYF. DNA for the CDR3: TGTGCCAGCAGTTTATCCCGGGGACAGCAAGAGACCCAGTACTTC. The rearrangement links TRBV27 to TRBJ2-5, with 7 bases that match TRBD1. V gave up 0 bases and J gave up 2 bases; unmatched junction bases: 3. The CDR3 is 15 amino acids. The germline CDR1 and CDR2 sequences are MNHEY and SMNVEV (reference sequence).

The chain links TRBV7-9 to TRBJ1-6; 7 nucleotides match TRBD1. Germline CDR1 and CDR2: SEHNR and FQNEAQ (reference sequence). The V and J ends lost 0 bases and 10 bases, in that order; junction bases with no gene match: 6. CDR3 size: 15 residues. CDR3 DNA sequence: TGTGCCAGCAGCTTAGCGAAGGGGGCTGGCTCACCCCTCCACTTT. Its protein product is CASSLAKGAGSPLHF.

The CDR3 DNA reads TGTGCCAGCAGTTGGTCTCGACAGGGATGGACCGGGGAGCTGTTTTTT. This codes for CASSWSRQGWTGELFF. V usage is TRBV27 and J usage is TRBJ2-2, with 7 bases that match TRBD1. J lost 5 bases, V lost 4 bases, and 10 bases had no gene match. The CDR3 consists of 16 residues. Per the germline V gene, CDR1 is MNHEY and CDR2 is SMNVEV (reference sequence).

V gene TRBV7-9 combines with J gene TRBJ2-7, with 14 bases lining up with TRBD2. Trimming took 6 bases from V and 6 from J; bases not matched to a gene: 4. The CDR3 consists of 14 residues. Germline values: CDR1 SEHNR, CDR2 FQNEAQ (reference sequence). This CDR3 reads CASSRGTSGSEQYF. The CDR3 nucleotides are TGTGCCAGCAGTAGAGGGACTAGCGGGAGCGAGCAGTACTTC.

The chain links TRBV27 to TRBJ1-2; TRBD1 might be the D (6 bases). Looked up from germline, CDR1 is MNHEY and CDR2 is SMNVEV (reference sequence). This CDR3 has 15 residues. The V and J ends lost 3 bases and 6 bases respectively, with 17 bases between them. The CDR3 region has the DNA TGTGCCAGCAGTTTGCGACCGGACAGAAGAAATGGCTACACCTTC. Translation gives CASSLRPDRRNGYTF.

This clone has just a few counts. This chain links TRBV6-1 with TRBJ2-3, with 7 bases matching TRBD1. Looked up from germline, CDR1 is MNHNS and CDR2 is SASEGT. V trimming: 5 bases; J trimming: 0 bases; junction bases outside the gene matches: 5. There are 15 residues in the CDR3. CDR3 sequence: CASSPRTGSTDTQYF. The CDR3 nucleotides are TGTGCCAGCAGTCCCCGGACAGGTAGCACAGATACGCAGTATTTT.

The chain links TRBV9 to TRBJ2-5; TRBD2 aligns across 8 bases. The ends lost 0 bases at V and 2 bases at J; junction bases unmatched: 3. CDR3 length equals 15 residues. Germline CDR1 SGDLS, CDR2 YYNGEE. CDR3 region: CASSVAGGLQETQYF. The CDR3 region has the DNA TGTGCCAGCAGCGTAGCGGGAGGGCTGCAAGAGACCCAGTACTTC.

The chain links TRBV5-1 to TRBJ2-5; possibly TRBD2 for D (5 bases). V lost 0 bases and J 5 bases, leaving 8 bases between the germline ends. CDR1 and CDR2 from the germline V gene are SGHRS and YFSETQ. The CDR3 runs to 13 residues. The chain's CDR3 is CASSLVGSETQYF. In DNA form, the CDR3 reads TGCGCCAGCAGCTTGGTAGGGAGCGAGACCCAGTACTTC.